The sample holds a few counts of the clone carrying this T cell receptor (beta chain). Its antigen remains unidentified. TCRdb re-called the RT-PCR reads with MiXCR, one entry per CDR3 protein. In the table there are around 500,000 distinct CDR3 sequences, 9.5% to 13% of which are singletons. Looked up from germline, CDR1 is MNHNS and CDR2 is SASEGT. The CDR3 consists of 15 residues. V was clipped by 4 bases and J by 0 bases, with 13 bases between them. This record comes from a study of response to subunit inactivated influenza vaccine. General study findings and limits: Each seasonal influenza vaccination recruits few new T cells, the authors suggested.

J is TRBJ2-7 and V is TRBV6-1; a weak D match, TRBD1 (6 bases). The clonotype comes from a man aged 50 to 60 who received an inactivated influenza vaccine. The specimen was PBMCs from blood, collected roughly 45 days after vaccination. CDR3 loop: CASSGKTGSSYEQYF. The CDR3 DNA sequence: TGTGCCAGCAGTGGCAAAACAGGGAGCTCCTACGAGCAGTACTTC.